Listed here are 8 T cell receptor beta chains from one sample, sequenced in a study of CD8 T cells in Susac syndrome. cDNA came from roughly 0.53 to 1 ug RNA primed by random hexamers. TCRdb re-called the immunoSEQ multiplex PCR reads with MiXCR, one entry per CDR3 protein. The table lists 150,000 to 200,000 distinct CDR3 sequences, approximately 95% of them singletons. The specimen was CD4+ T cells from PBMCs. These receptors were collected from a human donor with Susac syndrome.

The V and J genes are TRBV19 and TRBJ2-7; the D gene is possibly TRBD1 (6 bases). The CDR3 totals 14 residues. Germline CDR1 is LNHDA and CDR2 is SQIVND (reference sequence). Trimming left V 5 bases short and J 0 bases short, with 11 bases between. The DNA for the CDR3 is TGTGCCAGTAGTGGGCAGGGGAGCTCCTACGAGCAGTACTTC. Protein product: CASSGQGSSYEQYF.

CDR3 in DNA: TGCAGCGTTGAAGATGACTGGTCCTCTGGGGCCAACGTCCTGACTTTC. Translation: CSVEDDWSSGANVLTF. The V gene is TRBV29-1, the J gene TRBJ2-6; D ambiguous. V lost 0 bases, J lost 0 bases, and 9 bases lay in between. This CDR3 is built from 16 residues. Germline CDR1 SQVTM, CDR2 ANQGSEA.

In regard to this clonotype: One end of the junction fails to match germline, which may point to a read error. The chain employs TRBV3-1 and TRBJ1-2, with a possible D match to TRBD1 (5 bases). This CDR3 spans 13 amino acids. Germline values: CDR1 LGHDT, CDR2 YNNKEL (reference sequence). The CDR3 nucleotides read TGTGCCAGCAGACAAGGGGCAGGGCTTGGCTACACCTTC. It is translated as CASRQGAGLGYTF.

This chain links TRBV7-8 with TRBJ2-1, with 9 nucleotides matching TRBD2. The ends lost 6 bases at V and 0 bases at J; junction bases unmatched: 3. The germline gives CDR1 SGHVS, CDR2 FQNEAQ. This CDR3 comprises 15 residues. The CDR3 protein is CASRRSGSSYNEQFF. In DNA form, the CDR3 reads TGTGCCAGCAGGCGTAGCGGGAGCTCCTACAATGAGCAGTTCTTC.

CDR3 nucleotides: TGCAGTGCCACGATGGGTCTCGATGAGCAGTTCTTC. Translating it yields CSATMGLDEQFF. V usage is TRBV20-1 and J usage is TRBJ2-1, with D unresolved. Germline V gives CDR1 DFQATT, CDR2 SNEGSKA (reference sequence). The CDR3 has 12 residues. Trimming stripped 6 bases from V and 8 bases from J, with 14 bases between.

This sequence joins TRBV30 and TRBJ2-7; the D is unclear. With 0 bases removed from V and 3 bases from J, the gap between germline ends came to 6 bases. Germline CDR1 reads GTSNPN; CDR2 reads SVGIG (reference sequence). This CDR3 contains 12 residues. The CDR3 spells CAWSVPGYEQYF. The CDR3 bases are TGTGCCTGGAGTGTACCCGGCTACGAGCAGTACTTC. Based on the CDR3 plus reference TRBV30 and TRBJ2-7, the full variable domain is SQTIHQWPATLVQPVGSPLSLECTVEGTSNPNLYWYRQAAGRGLQLLFYSVGIGQISSEVPQNLSASRPQDRQFILSSKKLLLSDSGFYLCAWSVPGYEQYFGPGTRLTVT.

The CDR3, as DNA: TGTGCCAGCAGCGTAGGCAGCGGAGTGGGAGATACGCAGTATTTT. Protein: CASSVGSGVGDTQYF. The chain combines TRBV9 with TRBJ2-3, with D perhaps matching TRBD2 (5 bases). This CDR3 has 15 amino acids. V lost 0 bases, J lost 5 bases, and 13 bases lay in between. Per germline, CDR1 SGDLS and CDR2 YYNGEE.

J is TRBJ1-6 and V is TRBV27; tentatively, D is TRBD1 (5 bases). This CDR3 has 15 amino acids. The V gene lost 0 bases and the J gene lost 4 bases, with 7 bases spanning the gap. CDR1 is MNHEY, CDR2 SMNVEV, per germline (reference sequence). CDR3 coding DNA: TGTGCCAGCAGTTTATCACGGGGGTATAATTCACCCCTCCACTTT. It yields the protein CASSLSRGYNSPLHF.